This T cell receptor beta chain stems from a study of identical twins. Notes on the study in general: The degree of excess twin sharing was weaker in beta out-of-frame sequences.

MiXCR was run by TCRdb on the 5' RACE reads, yielding one entry per CDR3 protein. The sample shows nearly 650,000 distinct CDR3 sequences, 7.1% of them seen only once. About this clonotype itself: Its antigen is undetermined.

This CDR3 comprises 15 residues. Trimming cost V 3 bases and J 1 base, with 12 bases left between them. The germline gives CDR1 SGHRS, CDR2 YFSETQ. Separately, the same data were catalogued under a study of yellow fever vaccine responses in identical twins. As that report states: Reportedly, twins' vaccine T cell responses looked partly convergent and partly personalized.

Source material: PBMCs. The genes are TRBV5-1 and TRBJ2-3, with D perhaps matching TRBD1 (6 bases). The TCR comes from a woman younger than 35 in good health. CDR3 in amino acids: CASSSDRKGTDTQYF. CDR3 in DNA: TGCGCCAGCAGCTCGGACAGAAAAGGCACAGATACGCAGTATTTT.